This TCR beta chain was captured in a study of blood T cell repertoires in COVID-19. Study-level information: Collection of acute and convalescent COVID-19 samples took place in the United States, Italy and Spain.

CDR3 size: 14 residues. Per germline, CDR1 LGHNA and CDR2 YSLEER. Trimming took 3 bases from V and 7 from J; bases not matched to a gene: 8. Original processing notes: Amplification from reference gene primers served as the basis for estimated nucleated cell counts. The assay was immunoSEQ multiplex PCR, and TCRdb's table has in-frame clones only and misses some. The V and J calls and the clone size are those of that table, but D and trimming were determined from the DNA. The table shows 200,000 to 250,000 clones, with around four fifths occurring only once. The clonotype originates from a woman older than 75 with acute or convalescent COVID-19. The specimen sequenced was peripheral blood. The rearrangement links TRBV4-3 to TRBJ1-2, with 7 bases aligning to TRBD1. The CDR3 DNA follows: TGCGCCAGCAGCCACCCCGACAGGGACTCTGGCTACACCTTC. Its protein product is CASSHPDRDSGYTF.